This TCR beta chain appears in the sequencing data of a study of T cells after yellow fever vaccination. Study details: SMART-Seq v4 Ultra Low Input prepared the low-cell-number fractions. Study observations and caveats: After the booster, over 95% of CD4 and approximately 90% of CD8 primary-response clones were re-detected. A small share of clonotypes appeared in both CD4 and CD8 compartments.

In TCRdb, the 5' RACE reads were re-called with MiXCR into one record per CDR3 protein. Found here are hundreds of thousands of distinct CDR3 sequences, about 7.8% of them singletons; the top ten hold 15% to 20%. As for this clonotype: Its matching antigen is unknown.

V gave up 4 bases and J gave up 4 bases; unmatched junction bases: 6. The CDR3 covers 15 residues. Germline CDR1 reads SGHTA; CDR2 reads FQGNSA. V usage is TRBV7-2 and J usage is TRBJ2-2; TRBD2 matches at 7 bases. The sample consisted of PBMCs, taken more than 35 days after the first yellow fever vaccination. This receptor was taken from a man aged 18-30 years who received the YFV17D yellow fever vaccine. In nucleotides, the CDR3 is TGTGCCAGCAGCTCCATCCGGGGGGTCACCGGGGAGCTGTTTTTT. This gives the protein CASSSIRGVTGELFF.